This TCR beta chain was retrieved from a study of human T cells and chemical hapten exposure. This clonotype was picked up a small number of times. The CDR3 sequence is 14 residues long. Germline V CDR1 and CDR2: SNHLY, FYNNEI. J was trimmed by 1 base and V by 8 bases; bases with no gene match: 7. TCRdb reprocessed the RACE reads with MiXCR, giving one entry per CDR3 protein. The data hold roughly 97,000 distinct CDR3 sequences, with 25% to 35% observed a single time. Time point here: patch test 3, about 24 weeks after DPC sensitization. Treatment denoted: therapeutic diphenylcyclopropenone sensitization with weekly scalp DPC.

This receptor was identified in a man aged 40-49 years with alopecia areata. Some clones in this sample may be carry-over from other donors' samples. Material: whole blood, obtained in connection with sensitization to the hapten diphenylcyclopropenone (DPC). The rearrangement uses TRBV2 and TRBJ1-1, with 7 bases aligning to TRBD1. The CDR3 region has the DNA TGTGCCAGCCAGACAGGGTTTCCGAACACTGAAGCTTTCTTT. Protein: CASQTGFPNTEAFF.